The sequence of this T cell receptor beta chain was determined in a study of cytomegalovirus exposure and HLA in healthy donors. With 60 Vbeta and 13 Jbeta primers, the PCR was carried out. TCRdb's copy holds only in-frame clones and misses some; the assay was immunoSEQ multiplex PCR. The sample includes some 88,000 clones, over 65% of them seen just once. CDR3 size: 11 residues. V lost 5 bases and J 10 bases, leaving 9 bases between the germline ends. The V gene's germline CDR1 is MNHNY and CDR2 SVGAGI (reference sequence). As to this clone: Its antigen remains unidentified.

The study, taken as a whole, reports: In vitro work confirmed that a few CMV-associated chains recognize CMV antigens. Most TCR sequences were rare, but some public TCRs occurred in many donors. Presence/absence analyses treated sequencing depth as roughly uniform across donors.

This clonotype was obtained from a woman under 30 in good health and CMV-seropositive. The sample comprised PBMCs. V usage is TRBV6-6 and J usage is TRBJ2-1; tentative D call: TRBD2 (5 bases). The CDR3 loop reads CASSIEREQFF. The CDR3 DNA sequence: TGTGCCAGCAGTATCGAGCGGGAGCAGTTCTTC.